This T cell receptor (beta chain) was sequenced for a study of PD-1 blockade in classical Hodgkin lymphoma. Study-wide points: Relapsed/refractory patients reportedly had lower baseline diversity than newly diagnosed patients. What drove the repertoire differences, possibly disease activity or prior therapy, has not been defined.

Some clones are missing from TCRdb's copy, which holds only in-frame ones; the method was immunoSEQ multiplex PCR. Of tens of thousands of clones in the sample, over 90% are singletons; the top ten hold more than 2%. The time point is: newly diagnosed, previously untreated cHL patient sample. Peripheral samples used as comparators were newly diagnosed, untreated classical Hodgkin lymphoma PBMCs. In regard to this clone: Its antigen is currently unknown.

The sequence was obtained from a human donor with classical Hodgkin lymphoma. Sequences were obtained from peripheral blood mononuclear cells (PBMCs).

CDR3 nucleotides: TGTGCCAGCAAGGTGGGGGGTAATAGCAATCAGCCCCAGCATTTT. Amino acid sequence: CASKVGGNSNQPQHF. The chain employs TRBV6-1 and TRBJ1-5, with D possibly being TRBD1 (5 bases). The CDR3 has 15 residues. Between the trimmed V and J ends, which lost 7 bases and 0 bases, there was a span of 13 bases. Per germline, CDR1 MNHNS and CDR2 SASEGT.